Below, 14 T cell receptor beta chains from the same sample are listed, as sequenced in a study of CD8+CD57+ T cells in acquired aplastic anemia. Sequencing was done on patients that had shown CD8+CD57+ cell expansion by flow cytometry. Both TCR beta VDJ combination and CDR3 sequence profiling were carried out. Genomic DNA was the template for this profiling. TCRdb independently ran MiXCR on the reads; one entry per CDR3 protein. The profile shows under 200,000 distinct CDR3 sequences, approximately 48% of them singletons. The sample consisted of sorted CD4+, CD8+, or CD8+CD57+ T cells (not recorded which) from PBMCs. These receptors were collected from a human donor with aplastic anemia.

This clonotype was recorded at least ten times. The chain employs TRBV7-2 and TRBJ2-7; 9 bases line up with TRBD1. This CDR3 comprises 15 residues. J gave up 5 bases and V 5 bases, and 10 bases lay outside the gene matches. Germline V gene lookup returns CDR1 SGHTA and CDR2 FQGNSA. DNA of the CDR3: TGTGCCAGCAGCGTCTCCGGGACAGGGAACAACGAGCAGTACTTC. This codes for CASSVSGTGNNEQYF.

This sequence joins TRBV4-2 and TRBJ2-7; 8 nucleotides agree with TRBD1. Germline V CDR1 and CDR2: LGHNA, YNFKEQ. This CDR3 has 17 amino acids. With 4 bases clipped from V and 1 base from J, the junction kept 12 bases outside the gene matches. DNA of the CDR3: TGTGCCAGCAGCCGTGATCCGGGACAGGCGAATTCCTACGAGCAGTACTTC. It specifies CASSRDPGQANSYEQYF.

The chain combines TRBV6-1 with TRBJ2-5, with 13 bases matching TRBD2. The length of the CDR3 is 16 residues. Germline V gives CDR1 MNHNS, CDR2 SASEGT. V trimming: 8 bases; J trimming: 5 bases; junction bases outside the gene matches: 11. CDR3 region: CASGEGLAGRGETQYF. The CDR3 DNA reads TGTGCCAGCGGAGAGGGACTAGCGGGGCGGGGGGAGACCCAGTACTTC.

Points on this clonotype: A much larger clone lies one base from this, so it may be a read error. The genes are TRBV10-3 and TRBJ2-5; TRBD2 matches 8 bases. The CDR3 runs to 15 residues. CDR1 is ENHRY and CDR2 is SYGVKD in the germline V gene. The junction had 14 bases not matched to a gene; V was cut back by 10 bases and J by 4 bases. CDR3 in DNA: TGTGCCAGCGGTGAAGCGGCGGGAGGTGGAGAGACCCAGTACTTC. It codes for CASGEAAGGGETQYF.

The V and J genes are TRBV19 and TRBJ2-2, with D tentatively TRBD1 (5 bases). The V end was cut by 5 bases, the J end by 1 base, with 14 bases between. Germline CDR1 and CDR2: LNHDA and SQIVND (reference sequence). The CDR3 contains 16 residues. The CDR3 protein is CASSSVTDMNTGELFF. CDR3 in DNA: TGTGCCAGTAGTTCGGTGACAGATATGAACACCGGGGAGCTGTTTTTT.

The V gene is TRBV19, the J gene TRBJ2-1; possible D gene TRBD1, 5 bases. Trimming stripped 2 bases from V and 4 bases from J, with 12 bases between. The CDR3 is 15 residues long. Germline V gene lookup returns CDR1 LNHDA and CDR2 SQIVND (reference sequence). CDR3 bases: TGTGCCAGTAGTATACAGGGCGGACCTTACAATGAGCAGTTCTTC. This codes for CASSIQGGPYNEQFF.

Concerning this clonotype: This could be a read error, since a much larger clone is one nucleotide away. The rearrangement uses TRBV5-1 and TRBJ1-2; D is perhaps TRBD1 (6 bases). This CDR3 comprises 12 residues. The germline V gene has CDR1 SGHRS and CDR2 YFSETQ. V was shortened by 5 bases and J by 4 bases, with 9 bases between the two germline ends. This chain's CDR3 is CASRGGGYGYTF. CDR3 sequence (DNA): TGCGCCAGCAGGGGGGGCGGCTATGGCTACACCTTC.

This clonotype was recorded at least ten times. CDR3 sequence (DNA): TGTGCCAGCAGCTTAGAACTCTCTGGGGCCAACGTCCTGACTTTC. Encoded protein: CASSLELSGANVLTF. The chain joins TRBV13 to TRBJ2-6, with no clear D. The CDR3 totals 15 residues. Per the germline V gene, CDR1 is PRHDT and CDR2 is FYEKMQ (reference sequence). V lost 1 base to trimming and J lost 0 bases, with 4 bases between them.

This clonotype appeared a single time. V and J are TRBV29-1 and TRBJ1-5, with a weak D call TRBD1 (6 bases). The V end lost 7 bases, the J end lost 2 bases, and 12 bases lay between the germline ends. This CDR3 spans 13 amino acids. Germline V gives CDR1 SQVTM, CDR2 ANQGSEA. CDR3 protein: CSGGGIGNQPQHF. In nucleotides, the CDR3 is TGCAGCGGGGGGGGCATCGGCAATCAGCCCCAGCATTTT. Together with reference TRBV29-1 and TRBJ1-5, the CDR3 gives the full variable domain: SAVISQKPSRDICQRGTSLTIQCQVDSQVTMMFWYRQQPGQSLTLIATANQGSEATYESGFVIDKFPISRPNLTFSTLTVSNMSPEDSSIYLCSGGGIGNQPQHFGDGTRLSIL.

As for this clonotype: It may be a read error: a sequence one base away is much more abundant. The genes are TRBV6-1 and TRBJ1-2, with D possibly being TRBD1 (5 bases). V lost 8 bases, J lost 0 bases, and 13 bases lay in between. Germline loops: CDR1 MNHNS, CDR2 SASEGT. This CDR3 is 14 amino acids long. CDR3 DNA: TGTGCCAGCGGCCCGGGGCTTTCTAACTATGGCTACACCTTC. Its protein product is CASGPGLSNYGYTF.

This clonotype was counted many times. CDR3 in amino acids: CASSIQGLPYEQYF. Written as DNA, the CDR3 is TGTGCCAGTAGTATACAGGGCCTTCCCTACGAGCAGTACTTC. This rearrangement joins TRBV19 to TRBJ2-7; tentative D call: TRBD1 (5 bases). From germline, CDR1 is LNHDA and CDR2 SQIVND (reference sequence). With 2 bases removed from V and 2 bases from J, the gap between germline ends came to 10 bases. This CDR3 is built from 14 residues. Complete variable domain (other parts from reference TRBV19 and TRBJ2-7): DGGITQSPKYLFRKEGQNVTLSCEQNLNHDAMYWYRQDPGQGLRLIYYSQIVNDFQKGDIAEGYSVSREKKESFPLTVTSAQKNPTAFYLCASSIQGLPYEQYFGPGTRLTVT.

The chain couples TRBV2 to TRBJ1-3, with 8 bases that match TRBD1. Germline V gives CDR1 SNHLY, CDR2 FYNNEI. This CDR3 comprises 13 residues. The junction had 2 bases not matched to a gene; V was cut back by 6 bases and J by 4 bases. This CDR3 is CASRQGGGNTIYF. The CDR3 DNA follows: TGTGCCAGCAGACAGGGGGGAGGAAACACCATATATTTT.

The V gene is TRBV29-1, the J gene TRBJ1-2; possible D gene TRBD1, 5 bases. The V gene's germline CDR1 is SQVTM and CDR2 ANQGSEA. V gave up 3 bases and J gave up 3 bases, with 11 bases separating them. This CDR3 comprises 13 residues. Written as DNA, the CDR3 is TGCAGCGTTGAGGCCAGGGAGCACTATGGCTACACCTTC. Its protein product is CSVEAREHYGYTF.

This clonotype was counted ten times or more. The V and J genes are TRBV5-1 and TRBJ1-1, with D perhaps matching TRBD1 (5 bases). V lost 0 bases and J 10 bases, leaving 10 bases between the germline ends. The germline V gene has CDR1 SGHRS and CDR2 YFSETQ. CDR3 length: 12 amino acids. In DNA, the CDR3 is TGCGCCAGCAGCTTGGGAGGGGAAGGAGCTTTCTTT. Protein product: CASSLGGEGAFF.